This TCR beta chain came from a study of blood T cell repertoires in COVID-19. Study background: Specimens from acute and convalescent COVID-19 originated in the United States, Italy and Spain. PBMCs, B-cell-depleted T cells, or T cells provided the cDNA or gDNA that made up the material.

This CDR3 comprises 14 residues. Per the germline V gene, CDR1 is SGHNT and CDR2 is YYREEE (reference sequence). Trimming pared 1 base from V and 4 bases from J, leaving 8 bases between. Clones were read by immunoSEQ multiplex PCR, and TCRdb kept only the in-frame ones, dropping some. The top ten hold 1.9% of the sample, which has around 240,000 clones, 80% to 90% seen once. Cohorts were based on clinical histories the participants reported. Sequencing was carried out using PBMCs or T cells enriched from blood (not recorded which). The chain links TRBV5-4 to TRBJ2-2; D perhaps matches TRBD2 (6 bases). This TCR was recovered from a woman aged 45-60 years who had recovered from COVID-19. CDR3 protein: CASSLRSGTGELFF. DNA for the CDR3: TGTGCCAGCAGCTTGCGTAGCGGCACCGGGGAGCTGTTTTTT.